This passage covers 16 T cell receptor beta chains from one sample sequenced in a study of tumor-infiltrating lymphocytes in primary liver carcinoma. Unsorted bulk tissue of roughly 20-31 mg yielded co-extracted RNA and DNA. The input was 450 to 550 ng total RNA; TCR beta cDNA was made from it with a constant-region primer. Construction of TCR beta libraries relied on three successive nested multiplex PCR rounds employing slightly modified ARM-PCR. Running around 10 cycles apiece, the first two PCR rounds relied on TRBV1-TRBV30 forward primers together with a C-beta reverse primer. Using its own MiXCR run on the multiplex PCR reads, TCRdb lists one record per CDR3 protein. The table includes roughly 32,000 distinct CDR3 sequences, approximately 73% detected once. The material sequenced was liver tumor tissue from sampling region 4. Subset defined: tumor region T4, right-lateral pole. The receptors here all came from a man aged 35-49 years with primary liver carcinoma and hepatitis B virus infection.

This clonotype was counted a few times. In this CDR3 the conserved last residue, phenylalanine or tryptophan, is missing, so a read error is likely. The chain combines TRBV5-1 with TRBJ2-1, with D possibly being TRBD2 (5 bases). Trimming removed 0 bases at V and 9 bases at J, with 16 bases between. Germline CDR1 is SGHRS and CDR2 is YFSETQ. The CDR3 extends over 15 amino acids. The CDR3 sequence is CASSLVGEPYVEQFL. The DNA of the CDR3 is TGCGCCAGCAGCTTGGTTGGGGAGCCCTACGTTGAGCAGTTCCTC.

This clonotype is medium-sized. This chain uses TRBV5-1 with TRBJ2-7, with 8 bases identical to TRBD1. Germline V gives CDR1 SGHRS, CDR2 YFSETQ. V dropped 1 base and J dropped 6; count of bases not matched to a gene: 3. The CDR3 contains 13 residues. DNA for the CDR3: TGCGCCAGCAGCTTGCGGACAGGGAGCGAGCAGTACTTC. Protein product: CASSLRTGSEQYF.

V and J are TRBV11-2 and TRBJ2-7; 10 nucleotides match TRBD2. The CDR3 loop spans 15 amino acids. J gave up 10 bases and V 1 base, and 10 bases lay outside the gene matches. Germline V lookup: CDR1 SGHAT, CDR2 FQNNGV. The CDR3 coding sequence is TGTGCCAGCAGCTTAGCCCTAGCGGGGGCTAGTGAACAGTACTTC. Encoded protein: CASSLALAGASEQYF.

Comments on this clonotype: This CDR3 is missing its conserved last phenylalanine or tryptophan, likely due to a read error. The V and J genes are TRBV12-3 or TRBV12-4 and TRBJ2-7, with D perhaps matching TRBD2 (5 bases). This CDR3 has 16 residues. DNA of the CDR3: TGTGTCAGGAGTTTAGTCGCGGGTCTCGGTCTCTACGAGCAGTACCTC. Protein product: CVRSLVAGLGLYEQYL.

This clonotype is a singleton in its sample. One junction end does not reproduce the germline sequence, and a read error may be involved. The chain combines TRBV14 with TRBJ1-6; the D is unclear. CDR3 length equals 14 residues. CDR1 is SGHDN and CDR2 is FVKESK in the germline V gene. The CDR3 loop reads CASSHSGENSPPHF. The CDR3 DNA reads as TGTGCCAGCAGTCACTCTGGGGAAAATTCACCCCCCCACTTT.

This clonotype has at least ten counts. CDR3 loop: CASSLDWVGYEQYF. The CDR3 bases are TGCGCCAGCAGCTTGGATTGGGTGGGGTACGAGCAGTACTTC. The chain combines TRBV5-1 with TRBJ2-7; no reliable D call. The CDR3 contains 14 residues. V lost 0 bases, J lost 4 bases, and 11 bases lay in between. Germline lookup yields CDR1 SGHRS and CDR2 YFSETQ.

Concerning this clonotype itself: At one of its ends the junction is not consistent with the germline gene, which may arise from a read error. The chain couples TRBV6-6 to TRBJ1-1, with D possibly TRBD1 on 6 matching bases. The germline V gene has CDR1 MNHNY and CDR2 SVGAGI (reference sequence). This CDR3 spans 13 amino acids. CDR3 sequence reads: CAGSIGGTAEAFF. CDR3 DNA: TGTGCCGGCAGCATAGGGGGGACTGCTGAAGCTTTCTTT.

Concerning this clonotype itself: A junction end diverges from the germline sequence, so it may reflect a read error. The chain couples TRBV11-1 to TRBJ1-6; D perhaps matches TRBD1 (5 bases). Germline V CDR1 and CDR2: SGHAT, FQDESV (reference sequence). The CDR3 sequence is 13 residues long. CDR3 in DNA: TGTACCAGCAACCGGACACTAGTTTCACCCCTCCACTTT. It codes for CTSNRTLVSPLHF. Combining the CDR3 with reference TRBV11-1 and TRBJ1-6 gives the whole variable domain EAEVAQSPRYKITEKSQAVAFWCDPISGHATLYWYRQILGQGPELLVQFQDESVVDDSQLPKDRFSAERLKGVDSTLKIQPAELGDSAMYLCTSNRTLVSPLHFGNGTRLTVT.

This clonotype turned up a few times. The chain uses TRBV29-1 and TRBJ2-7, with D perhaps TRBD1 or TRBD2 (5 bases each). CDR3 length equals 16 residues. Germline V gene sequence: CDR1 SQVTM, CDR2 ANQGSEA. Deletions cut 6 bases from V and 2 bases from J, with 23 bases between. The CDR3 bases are TGCAGCGTCATGAGATCTGGGACCGGCATTCCCTACGAGCAGTACTTC. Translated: CSVMRSGTGIPYEQYF.

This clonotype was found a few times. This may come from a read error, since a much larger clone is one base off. The CDR3 region has the DNA TGTGCCAGCATTATGGACAGAATCTATGGCCACACCTTC. Amino acids: CASIMDRIYGHTF. The J gene is TRBJ1-2, the V gene TRBV28; D may be TRBD1 (6 bases). In germline, CDR1 is MDHEN, CDR2 SYDVKM. This CDR3 is 13 amino acids long.

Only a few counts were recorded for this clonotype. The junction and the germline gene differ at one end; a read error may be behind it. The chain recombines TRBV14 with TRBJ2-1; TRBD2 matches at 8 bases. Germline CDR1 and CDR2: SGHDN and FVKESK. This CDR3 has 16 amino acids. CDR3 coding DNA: TGTGCCAACAATGCCGTAGCGGGATGGGTAAACAATGAGCAATTCTTC. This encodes CANNAVAGWVNNEQFF. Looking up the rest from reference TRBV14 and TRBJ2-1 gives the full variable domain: EAGVTQFPSHSVIEKGQTVTLRCDPISGHDNLYWYRRVMGKEIKFLLHFVKESKQDESGMPNNRFLAERTGGTYSTLKVQPAELEDSGVYFCANNAVAGWVNNEQFFGPGTRLTVL.

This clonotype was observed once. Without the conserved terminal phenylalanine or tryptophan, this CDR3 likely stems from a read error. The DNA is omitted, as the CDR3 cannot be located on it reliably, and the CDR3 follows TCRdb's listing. The chain's CDR3 is CAWSVNRVWEQYS. The V and J genes are TRBV30 and TRBJ2-7. Per germline, CDR1 GTSNPN and CDR2 SVGIG (reference sequence). The length of the CDR3 is 13 amino acids, counting both ends.

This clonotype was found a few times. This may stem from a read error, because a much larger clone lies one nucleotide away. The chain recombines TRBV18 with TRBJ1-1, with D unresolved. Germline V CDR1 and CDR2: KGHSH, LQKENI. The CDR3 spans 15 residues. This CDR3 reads CASSPSAVGNTETFF. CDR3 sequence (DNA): TGTGCCAGCTCACCTTCTGCTGTCGGGAACACTGAAACTTTCTTT.

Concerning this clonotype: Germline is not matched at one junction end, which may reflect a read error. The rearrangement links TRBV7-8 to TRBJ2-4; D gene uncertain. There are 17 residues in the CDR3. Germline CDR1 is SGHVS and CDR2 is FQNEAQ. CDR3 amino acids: CASSPLSRGLAENIQYF. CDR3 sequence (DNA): TGTGCCAGCAGCCCCCTTTCCAGAGGATTAGCCGAAAACATTCAGTATTTC. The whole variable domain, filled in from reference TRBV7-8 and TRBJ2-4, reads GAGVSQSPRYKVAKRGQDVALRCDPISGHVSLFWYQQALGQGPEFLTYFQNEAQLDKSGLPSDRFFAERPEGSVSTLKIQRTQQEDSAVYLCASSPLSRGLAENIQYFGAGTRLSVL.

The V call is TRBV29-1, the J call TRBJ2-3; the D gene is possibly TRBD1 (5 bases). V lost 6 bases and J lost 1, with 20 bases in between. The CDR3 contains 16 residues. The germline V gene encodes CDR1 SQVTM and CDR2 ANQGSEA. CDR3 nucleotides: TGCAGCGTCACTGGAGTGGACGGACATGGCACAGATACGCAGTATTTT. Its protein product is CSVTGVDGHGTDTQYF.

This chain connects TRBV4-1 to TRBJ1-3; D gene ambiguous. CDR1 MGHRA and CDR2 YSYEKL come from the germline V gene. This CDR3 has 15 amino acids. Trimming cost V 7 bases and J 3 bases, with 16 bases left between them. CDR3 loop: CASNPTEGIGNTIYF. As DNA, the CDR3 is TGCGCCAGCAATCCTACAGAGGGTATTGGAAACACCATATATTTT.